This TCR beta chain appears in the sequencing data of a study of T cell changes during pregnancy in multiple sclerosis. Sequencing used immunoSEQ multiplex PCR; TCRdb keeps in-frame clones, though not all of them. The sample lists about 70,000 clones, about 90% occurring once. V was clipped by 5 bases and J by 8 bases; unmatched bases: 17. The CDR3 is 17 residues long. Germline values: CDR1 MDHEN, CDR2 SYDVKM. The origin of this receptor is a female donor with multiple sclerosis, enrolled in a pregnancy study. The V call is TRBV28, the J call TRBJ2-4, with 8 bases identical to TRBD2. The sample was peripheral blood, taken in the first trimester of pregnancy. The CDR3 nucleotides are TGTGCCAGCAGTACGGCGCAAGCGGGAGTGGGTTCTGACATTCAGTACTTC. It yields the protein CASSTAQAGVGSDIQYF.